Shown below are 29 T cell receptor beta chains from a single sample sequenced in a study of Ad26.COV2.S vaccination and SARS-CoV-2 variants. Treatment denoted: about 20 received Ad26.COV2.S at low or high dose, single or two shots; about 5 received placebo; per-sample allocation not given. Sampling was done on day 63 after the first vaccine or placebo injection. The assay was immunoSEQ multiplex PCR, and TCRdb's table has in-frame clones only and misses some. The table has 300,000 to 400,000 clones, less than 90% seen once; the top ten hold 6.4%. This specimen consisted of peripheral blood, obtained in a trial of Ad26.COV2.S vaccine versus placebo. The origin of the receptors is a person aged 18 to 65 who received the Ad26.COV2.S COVID-19 vaccine or a placebo.

The chain joins TRBV4-1 to TRBJ1-5; TRBD1 is a possible D gene (5 bases). The V gene lost 4 bases and the J gene lost 4 bases, with 14 bases spanning the gap. Germline V gene data show CDR1 as MGHRA and CDR2 as YSYEKL. This CDR3 contains 15 residues. The CDR3 protein is CASSRQGDPNQPQHF. The CDR3 coding sequence is TGCGCCAGCAGCCGCCAAGGGGACCCAAATCAGCCCCAGCATTTT.

This chain links TRBV6-2 or TRBV6-3 with TRBJ2-2; 7 bases are shared with TRBD1. This CDR3 contains 15 residues. Per the germline V gene, CDR1 is MNHEY and CDR2 is SVGEGT. After removal of 6 bases from V and 3 bases from J, the junction contained 7 bases not matched to a gene. CDR3 amino acids: CASSVDRLHTGELFF. DNA for the CDR3: TGTGCCAGCAGCGTGGACAGGCTACACACCGGGGAGCTGTTTTTT.

The genes are TRBV6-4 and TRBJ2-1; the match to TRBD1 covers 7 bases. CDR3 length: 14 residues. Germline V gene data show CDR1 as MRHNA and CDR2 as SNTAGT. J lost 7 bases, V lost 2 bases, and 5 bases had no gene match. The CDR3 DNA follows: TGTGCCAGCAGTGACCGGACAGGCGGGAATGAGCAGTTCTTC. This sequence encodes CASSDRTGGNEQFF.

Here the CDR3 DNA reads TGTGCCAGTAGTCCCTCCCAGGGGACTGAGAATTCACCCCTCCACTTT. Its protein product is CASSPSQGTENSPLHF. The chain links TRBV19 to TRBJ1-6; D possibly corresponds to TRBD1 (6 bases). Trimming took 5 bases from V and 7 from J, leaving 18 bases between them. CDR1 and CDR2 from the germline V gene are LNHDA and SQIVND (reference sequence). The CDR3 has 16 amino acids.

This chain connects TRBV9 to TRBJ1-2, with D possibly being TRBD1 (5 bases). The CDR3 has 13 residues. Germline values: CDR1 SGDLS, CDR2 YYNGEE. V was trimmed by 4 bases and J by 4 bases, leaving 11 bases between them. CDR3 protein: CASSTQGFYGYTF. The DNA of the CDR3 is TGTGCCAGCAGCACTCAGGGATTCTATGGCTACACCTTC.

The chain combines TRBV27 with TRBJ2-7; D is possibly TRBD1 (5 bases). Germline CDR1 reads MNHEY; CDR2 reads SMNVEV (reference sequence). V was clipped by 3 bases and J by 2 bases, with 11 bases between them. The CDR3 spans 14 residues. The CDR3 spells CASSLTVIPYEQYF. Written as DNA, the CDR3 is TGTGCCAGCAGTTTGACAGTTATCCCCTACGAGCAGTACTTC.

V gene TRBV5-1 combines with J gene TRBJ1-1, with D possibly TRBD1 on 5 matching bases. CDR3 length: 14 residues. Deletions cut 2 bases from V and 0 bases from J, with 8 bases between. Germline V CDR1 and CDR2: SGHRS, YFSETQ. The CDR3 region is CASSLGDVNTEAFF. The CDR3 DNA sequence: TGCGCCAGCAGCTTAGGGGACGTGAACACTGAAGCTTTCTTT.

This sequence joins TRBV7-6 and TRBJ2-1, with D perhaps matching TRBD1 (6 bases). Germline values: CDR1 SGHVS, CDR2 FNYEAQ. With 3 bases removed from V and 4 bases from J, the gap between germline ends came to 13 bases. The CDR3 consists of 15 residues. The CDR3 loop is CASSLTSTGYNEQFF. CDR3 DNA sequence: TGTGCCAGCAGCTTGACCTCGACAGGTTACAATGAGCAGTTCTTC.

V is TRBV11-2 and J is TRBJ2-3; 10 nucleotides line up with TRBD1. The CDR3 runs to 17 residues. V dropped 5 bases and J dropped 2; count of bases not matched to a gene: 10. From germline, CDR1 is SGHAT and CDR2 FQNNGV. CDR3 residues: CASSRRGTGDYTDTQYF. The CDR3 DNA sequence: TGTGCCAGCAGCCGTAGAGGGACAGGGGATTACACAGATACGCAGTATTTT.

In the case of this clone: Other DNA sequences within the sample encode an identical CDR3. This chain connects TRBV5-1 to TRBJ1-1; no clear D gene. Germline values: CDR1 SGHRS, CDR2 YFSETQ. The CDR3 runs to 13 residues. Trimming took 0 bases from V and 2 from J, leaving 5 bases between them. As DNA, the CDR3 is TGCGCCAGCAGCTTGGACAGAAACACTGAAGCTTTCTTT. Protein: CASSLDRNTEAFF.

The chain combines TRBV6-1 with TRBJ2-7; D is perhaps TRBD1 (5 bases). The V end was cut by 9 bases, the J end by 0 bases, with 15 bases between. The CDR3 contains 14 residues. CDR1 and CDR2 (germline): MNHNS, SASEGT. The CDR3 coding sequence is TGTGCCAGTCGTGTGGGGCGGAGCTCCTACGAGCAGTACTTC. Protein sequence: CASRVGRSSYEQYF.

The rearrangement joins TRBV28 to TRBJ2-7, with 10 bases identical to TRBD2. This CDR3 contains 19 residues. From germline, CDR1 is MDHEN and CDR2 SYDVKM. The V and J ends lost 6 bases and 4 bases, in that order; junction bases with no gene match: 21. Written as DNA, the CDR3 is TGTGCCAGCAGGCAGAGACTAGCGGGTCTGCGAGGTGATTTATACGAGCAGTACTTC. It translates to CASRQRLAGLRGDLYEQYF.

This clone was seen once. The genes are TRBV3-1 (or the pseudogene TRBV3-2) and TRBJ2-5; D may be TRBD2 (6 bases). Trimming removed 6 bases from V and 5 bases from J, with 25 bases in between. The CDR3 has 17 residues. Germline lookup yields CDR1 LGHDT and CDR2 YNNKEL (reference sequence). CDR3 coding DNA: TGTGCCAGCAGACAACAAACCTCGGGGCGGGGAGGTGAGACCCAGTACTTC. This encodes CASRQQTSGRGGETQYF.

This clone has a single count. The genes are TRBV4-2 and TRBJ1-1; TRBD1 aligns across 7 bases. Unmatched junction bases numbered 9, after V lost 4 bases and J lost 1 base. The CDR3 loop spans 16 amino acids. CDR1 is LGHNA and CDR2 is YNFKEQ in the germline V gene. The CDR3 coding sequence is TGTGCCAGCAGCCCCTTGGGAGGGGGCAGGAACACTGAAGCTTTCTTT. Protein: CASSPLGGGRNTEAFF.

This clone occurred a few times. The chain combines TRBV9 with TRBJ1-3, with D possibly matching TRBD1 (5 bases). V lost 4 bases and J 3 bases, leaving 17 bases between the germline ends. The germline CDR1 and CDR2 sequences are SGDLS and YYNGEE. The CDR3 contains 16 residues. CDR3 in amino acids: CASSTDGTSSGNTIYF. The CDR3 DNA follows: TGTGCCAGCAGCACGGACGGGACCAGTAGTGGAAACACCATATATTTT. The full variable domain, its missing parts supplied by reference TRBV9 and TRBJ1-3, is DSGVTQTPKHLITATGQRVTLRCSPRSGDLSVYWYQQSLDQGLQFLIQYYNGEERAKGNILERFSAQQFPDLHSELNLSSLELGDSALYFCASSTDGTSSGNTIYFGEGSWLTVV.

The V and J genes are TRBV7-3 and TRBJ1-2; 7 nucleotides align to TRBD1. This CDR3 has 13 amino acids. Trimming removed 6 bases from V and 8 bases from J; junction bases left unmatched: 9. Germline V CDR1 and CDR2: SGHTA, FQGTGA. The chain's CDR3 is CASSKDREGGYTF. CDR3 nucleotides: TGTGCCAGCAGTAAAGACAGGGAGGGAGGCTACACCTTC.

Regarding this clone: Other nucleotide sequences in the sample specify the same CDR3. V and J are TRBV6-2 or TRBV6-3 and TRBJ2-5; D is undetermined. There are 12 residues in the CDR3. V was pared by 4 bases and J by 5 bases, with 8 bases between. The germline V gene has CDR1 MNHEY and CDR2 SVGEGT. CDR3 bases: TGTGCCAGCAGTTCCGAAGGTGAGACCCAGTACTTC. It encodes CASSSEGETQYF.

This clone showed up just once. The genes are TRBV6-5 and TRBJ2-6; tentatively, D is TRBD1 (5 bases). Trimming left V 4 bases short and J 5 bases short, with 12 bases between. Germline-derived CDR1 and CDR2 are MNHEY and SVGAGI. This CDR3 has 15 amino acids. CDR3 residues: CASSLGQGRANVLTF. The CDR3 bases are TGTGCCAGCAGTTTAGGACAAGGCAGGGCCAACGTCCTGACTTTC.

The CDR3 DNA reads TGTGCCAGCAGCTTGGGGGCCGTCACTGAAGCTTTCTTT. Translation gives CASSLGAVTEAFF. The chain couples TRBV5-6 to TRBJ1-1; D not resolved. The CDR3 runs to 13 residues. V was clipped by 0 bases and J by 4 bases, with 7 bases between them. The V gene's germline CDR1 is SGHDT and CDR2 YYEEEE. Drawing the rest from reference TRBV5-6 and TRBJ1-1, the complete variable domain is DAGVTQSPTHLIKTRGQQVTLRCSPKSGHDTVSWYQQALGQGPQFIFQYYEEEERQRGNFPDRFSGHQFPNYSSELNVNALLLGDSALYLCASSLGAVTEAFFGQGTRLTVV.

The chain combines TRBV7-3 with TRBJ2-7; TRBD2 matches 11 bases. This CDR3 spans 13 amino acids. Germline lookup yields CDR1 SGHTA and CDR2 FQGTGA. With 4 bases clipped from V and 11 bases from J, the junction kept 7 bases outside the gene matches. CDR3 sequence reads: CASSSGTSGAKYF. The CDR3 region has the DNA TGTGCCAGCAGCTCGGGGACTAGCGGAGCTAAGTACTTC.

This chain links TRBV7-3 with TRBJ1-2; D not certain. V lost 3 bases to trimming and J lost 7 bases, with 9 bases between them. Germline lookup yields CDR1 SGHTA and CDR2 FQGTGA. The CDR3 sequence is 12 residues long. The CDR3 DNA follows: TGTGCCAGCAGCTTCGCTCCGGGTGGCTACACCTTC. Amino acids: CASSFAPGGYTF.

V and J are TRBV5-6 and TRBJ2-3; D perhaps matches TRBD2 (7 bases). The CDR3 extends over 14 amino acids. V lost 8 bases, J lost 5 bases, and 18 bases lay in between. Germline V CDR1 and CDR2: SGHDT, YYEEEE. Here the CDR3 reads CASSLGGARDTQYF. CDR3 DNA sequence: TGTGCCAGTAGCCTAGGGGGGGCAAGAGATACGCAGTATTTT.

The chain has TRBV6-6 and TRBJ1-6; no clear D. The length of the CDR3 is 19 residues. The germline V and J ends were trimmed by 5 bases and 0 bases, with 20 bases remaining between them. From germline, CDR1 is MNHNY and CDR2 SVGAGI (reference sequence). The CDR3, as DNA: TGTGCCAGCAGTCACGACTTCGGACGGCCGAGCTCCTATAATTCACCCCTCCACTTT. Translating gives CASSHDFGRPSSYNSPLHF.

This chain joins TRBV6-2 or TRBV6-3 and TRBJ2-7; 8 bases line up with TRBD1. The trim removed 6 bases at V and 4 bases at J, leaving 5 bases unmatched. This CDR3 region has 13 residues. From germline, CDR1 is MNHEY and CDR2 SVGEGT. Here the CDR3 reads CASSRTGMYEQYF. The CDR3 DNA is TGTGCCAGCAGCCGGACAGGGATGTACGAGCAGTACTTC.

The chain has TRBV28 and TRBJ2-3; 8 bases align to TRBD2. The junction had 10 bases not matched to a gene; V was cut back by 6 bases and J by 2 bases. CDR1 is MDHEN and CDR2 is SYDVKM in the germline V gene. The CDR3 loop spans 16 amino acids. DNA of the CDR3: TGTGCCAGCAGGCCCAATCCGGGAGGGCCCACAGATACGCAGTATTTT. This encodes CASRPNPGGPTDTQYF.

The rearrangement uses TRBV18 and TRBJ1-2; D is unclear. The CDR3 totals 15 residues. V lost 2 bases and J lost 2, with 12 bases in between. CDR1 is KGHSH, CDR2 LQKENI, per germline. The chain's CDR3 is CASSPLREPNYGYTF. CDR3 DNA: TGTGCCAGCTCACCATTGAGGGAGCCAAACTATGGCTACACCTTC.

The rearrangement links TRBV7-9 to TRBJ1-1, with 11 bases that match TRBD1. Germline V gives CDR1 SEHNR, CDR2 FQNEAQ (reference sequence). V shed 5 bases, J shed 1 base, and the junction held 6 bases outside the gene matches. CDR3 length equals 16 residues. The CDR3 nucleotides are TGTGCCAGCAGCCCCCTCGGGACAGGGGGGAACACTGAAGCTTTCTTT. It encodes CASSPLGTGGNTEAFF.

This clone came up once. The chain recombines TRBV5-6 with TRBJ2-7; 9 nucleotides align to TRBD1. The J segment lost 8 bases and the V segment lost 4 bases, leaving 13 bases of the junction unmatched. This CDR3 spans 15 amino acids. From germline, CDR1 is SGHDT and CDR2 YYEEEE. The CDR3 DNA sequence: TGTGCCAGCAGCCGGGCCGGGACAGGGTTTAGTAAGCAGTACTTC. It specifies CASSRAGTGFSKQYF.

The CDR3 bases are TGTGCCATCGCATCCGGCAAAGAGACCCAGTACTTC. It encodes CAIASGKETQYF. The chain combines TRBV10-3 with TRBJ2-5, with unresolved D. The CDR3 totals 12 residues. Deletions cut 8 bases from V and 3 bases from J, with 10 bases between. The germline V gene has CDR1 ENHRY and CDR2 SYGVKD.